These T cell receptor beta chains were read from a single sample in a study of T-cell memory formation after mild COVID-19. TCRdb re-analysed the 5' RACE reads in MiXCR, keeping a single row per CDR3 protein. The sample lists approximately 250,000 distinct CDR3 sequences, roughly 15% occurring once. The sequenced sample consisted of PBMCs or a T cell subset sorted from them (not recorded which). The origin of the receptors is a man aged 18 to 35 who had mild COVID-19 (a few samples of this study predate the infection). Cell type and time point are not known. The CDR3 runs from the conserved cysteine through the conserved F or W. A D gene is named only where the DNA matches it firmly. A clone size is listed for some rows: how often the clone was seen (once, few, many), or a class if it is expanded.

.	TRBV6-2/TRBV6-3	few	TRBJ1-4	15	TGTGCCAGCAGTTACTACGGGGTGGTGGATGAAAAACTGTTTTTT	CASSYYGVVDEKLFF
.	TRBV7-9	few	TRBJ1-1	13	TGTGCCAGCAGCTTAGGAGGGATCACTGAAGCTTTCTTT	CASSLGGITEAFF
TRBD1	TRBV6-5	few	TRBJ2-7	14	TGTGCCAGCAGTTACGCATGGACAGGGGACGAGCAGTACTTC	CASSYAWTGDEQYF
TRBD1	TRBV10-3	.	TRBJ2-7	15	TGTGCCATCAGTGAGTCTGACAGGGTCTCCTACGAGCAGTACTTC	CAISESDRVSYEQYF
.	TRBV6-4	few	TRBJ2-7	13	TGTGCCAGCAGTGCGTCTATAAAGGGGGAGCAGTACTTC	CASSASIKGEQYF
TRBD1	TRBV5-1	.	TRBJ1-1	15	TGCGCCAGCAGGCAGACACAGGGGGCAATGTCTGAAGCTTTCTTT	CASRQTQGAMSEAFF
.	TRBV20-1	few	TRBJ1-6	15	TGCAGTGCTAGAGGGGAAGCTCAAGGATCTTCACCCCTCCACTTT	CSARGEAQGSSPLHF
.	TRBV12-3/TRBV12-4	.	TRBJ2-4	14	TGTGCCAGCAGGGGCAGGGTCGGTGAGGACATTCAGTACTTC	CASRGRVGEDIQYF
.	TRBV5-1	.	TRBJ2-1	14	TGCGCCAGCAGCTTGTCCCTAGCGCCTAATGAGCAGTTCTTC	CASSLSLAPNEQFF
.	TRBV12-3/TRBV12-4	few	TRBJ2-4	20	TGTGCCAGCAGCCCCGGCTGGGACCCCGCGGGCAGGGTAGCCAAAAACATTCAGTACTTC	CASSPGWDPAGRVAKNIQYF
TRBD1	TRBV6-5	few	TRBJ1-6	14	TGTGCCAGCAGTTACCCAGGGGGAGGTTCACCCCTCCACTTT	CASSYPGGGSPLHF
TRBD1	TRBV25-1	.	TRBJ1-1	13	TGTGCCAGTCAGGGGGATAGGCAGTGGGAAGCTTTCTTT	CASQGDRQWEAFF
TRBD2	TRBV4-1	few	TRBJ2-1	17	TGCGCCAGCAGCCAAGATGGGACTAGCGGGGCCTACAATGAGCAGTTCTTC	CASSQDGTSGAYNEQFF
.	TRBV9	.	TRBJ1-1	13	TGTGCCAGCAGCGTAGGGGGTATCGCTGAAGCTTTCTTT	CASSVGGIAEAFF
.	TRBV7-9	.	TRBJ2-2	13	TGTGCCAGCAGCTTAGATCAGGCCGGGGAGCTGTTTTTT	CASSLDQAGELFF
.	TRBV7-9	many	TRBJ1-1	11	TGTGCCAGCAGCTCAACGGGCGAAGCTTTCTTT	CASSSTGEAFF
.	TRBV6-2/TRBV6-3	few	TRBJ2-2	16	TGTGCCAGCGCCCATCAGGAGGGGGCGAACACCGGGGAGCTGTTTTTT	CASAHQEGANTGELFF
.	TRBV5-1	.	TRBJ2-1	14	TGCGCCAGCAGCTTCAGGGGGGGATACAATGAGCAGTTCTTC	CASSFRGGYNEQFF
.	TRBV5-1	few	TRBJ1-2	13	TGCGCCAGCAGCTCCGGAGGGGCGGACGGCTACACCTTC	CASSSGGADGYTF
TRBD2	TRBV7-2	few	TRBJ2-5	14	TGTGCCAGCAGCTTTACGGGACTAGGAGAGACCCAGTACTTC	CASSFTGLGETQYF
.	TRBV7-3	.	TRBJ2-5	14	TGTGCCAGCAGCTCTACAGGGATGAGGGAGACCCAGTACTTC	CASSSTGMRETQYF